This T cell receptor beta chain appears in the sequencing data of a study of blood T cell repertoires in COVID-19. Across the whole study: The United States, Italy and Spain supplied acute and convalescent COVID-19 samples.

Two consecutive negative NP/OP PCR tests, clearance, or resolved symptoms defined Cohort 3 recovery. Authors' data handling: For nucleated cells, counts were estimated from reference gene primer amplification. Measured with immunoSEQ multiplex PCR; TCRdb has only the in-frame clones, and not every one. D and trimming come from the DNA, and the V and J calls and clone size come from that table. Of 200,000 to 250,000 clones listed, under 90% are singletons. V lost 10 bases to trimming and J lost 4 bases, with 9 bases between them. CDR3 length: 11 amino acids. Germline CDR1 reads LNHDA; CDR2 reads SQIVND (reference sequence).

The TCR originated in a man aged 55 to 69 who had recovered from COVID-19. Sequencing used PBMCs or T cells enriched from blood (not recorded which). The rearrangement joins TRBV19 to TRBJ2-3; D might be TRBD1 (6 bases). CDR3 sequence reads: CAIQGSDTQYF. The CDR3 region has the DNA TGTGCCATACAGGGATCAGATACGCAGTATTTT.